This record covers a single T cell receptor beta chain. This CDR3 region has 11 residues. Method: immunoSEQ multiplex PCR; TCRdb's copy keeps in-frame clones and lacks some. The data hold about 1.9 million clones, with over 85% observed a single time. This sample is part of a study of shared clonotypes between healthy human individuals. CD45RO-negative cells were positively selected for CCR7, leaving out terminally differentiated effector memory CD45RA+ cells. The genes are TRBV21-1 and TRBJ1-5. TRBV21-1 is assigned pseudogene status. The source is a man younger than 30 in good health. Some clones in this sample may be carry-over from other donors' samples. Input material: naive CD8+ T cells from PBMCs. CDR3 loop: CASRDCQPQHF. The CDR3 region has the DNA TGTGCCAGCAGGGACTGTCAGCCCCAGCATTTT.